One sample yielded the 20 T cell receptor beta chains listed below, sequenced in a study of OX40 agonist ivuxolimab in advanced cancers. Measured with immunoSEQ multiplex PCR; TCRdb has only the in-frame clones, and not every one. The table has about 36,000 clones, around 89% seen once. Sequences were derived from CD4+ or CD8+ T cells sorted from blood, sampled in a trial of the OX40 agonist ivuxolimab. These receptors were taken from an adult with an advanced solid tumor such as melanoma, head and neck, liver or kidney cancer.

V is TRBV28 and J is TRBJ2-7; D tentatively reads TRBD1 or TRBD2 (6 bases each). This CDR3 is 13 amino acids long. The V end lost 6 bases, the J end lost 2 bases, and 11 bases lay between the germline ends. Germline V CDR1 and CDR2: MDHEN, SYDVKM. This chain's CDR3 is CASRGGGTYEQYF. CDR3 nucleotides: TGTGCCAGCAGGGGGGGCGGAACCTACGAGCAGTACTTC.

V and J are TRBV6-4 and TRBJ2-5, with 11 bases identical to TRBD1. Trimming took 2 bases from V and 1 from J; bases not matched to a gene: 0. This CDR3 spans 15 amino acids. CDR1 MRHNA and CDR2 SNTAGT come from the germline V gene. The CDR3 loop is CASSDGTGGQETQYF. CDR3 nucleotide sequence: TGTGCCAGCAGTGACGGGACAGGGGGCCAAGAGACCCAGTACTTC.

The chain employs TRBV2 and TRBJ2-5, with TRBD2 identical over 10 bases. Trimming cost V 4 bases and J 5 bases; bases outside gene matches: 4. From germline, CDR1 is SNHLY and CDR2 FYNNEI. The CDR3 length is 14 residues. The CDR3 coding sequence is TGTGCCAGCAGTGCAGCGGGGGGGCGTGAGACCCAGTACTTC. Protein sequence: CASSAAGGRETQYF.

V usage is TRBV15 and J usage is TRBJ2-5, with 11 bases fitting TRBD1. Trimming removed 8 bases from V and 5 bases from J; junction bases left unmatched: 7. This CDR3 region has 14 residues. Germline CDR1 reads LNHNV; CDR2 reads YYDKDF (reference sequence). CDR3 in amino acids: CATVRDRGWETQYF. DNA for the CDR3: TGTGCCACCGTCCGGGACAGGGGGTGGGAGACCCAGTACTTC.

This clone has more than one count but fewer than ten. This chain links TRBV5-8 with TRBJ1-1; D gene unclear. This CDR3 contains 14 residues. Trimming pared 8 bases from V and 3 bases from J, leaving 17 bases between. From germline, CDR1 is SGHTS and CDR2 YDEGEE. CDR3 bases: TGTGCCAGTGCCCAAACTTCTCGGGACACTGAAGCTTTCTTT. Translation: CASAQTSRDTEAFF.

The V and J genes are TRBV7-9 and TRBJ2-7, with a tentative D call TRBD1 (6 bases). CDR3 length equals 17 residues. Germline V gives CDR1 SEHNR, CDR2 FQNEAQ (reference sequence). Between the trimmed V and J ends, which lost 4 bases and 4 bases, there was a span of 23 bases. The chain's CDR3 is CASSSGYRQERPYEQYF. The DNA of the CDR3 is TGTGCCAGCAGCTCGGGTTACAGACAGGAGAGACCTTACGAGCAGTACTTC.

The CDR3 is CASSQGTGVNQPQHF. The CDR3 DNA reads as TGCGCCAGCAGCCAAGGGACAGGGGTCAATCAGCCCCAGCATTTT. The chain employs TRBV4-1 and TRBJ1-5, with 9 bases that match TRBD1. This CDR3 is built from 15 residues. Germline CDR1 and CDR2: MGHRA and YSYEKL. Trimming removed 1 base from V and 3 bases from J; junction bases left unmatched: 1.

This chain uses TRBV5-8 with TRBJ2-1; 11 nucleotides match TRBD1. This CDR3 is 17 amino acids long. Trimming cost V 3 bases and J 0 bases; bases outside gene matches: 5. Per germline, CDR1 SGHTS and CDR2 YDEGEE. CDR3 in amino acids: CASSSGQGDSSYNEQFF. CDR3 nucleotide sequence: TGTGCCAGCAGCTCGGGACAGGGGGATAGCTCCTACAATGAGCAGTTCTTC. The variable domain in full, with the rest retrieved from reference TRBV5-8 and TRBJ2-1, is EAGVTQSPTHLIKTRGQQATLRCSPISGHTSVYWYQQALGLGLQFLLWYDEGEERNRGNFPPRFSGRQFPNYSSELNVNALELEDSALYLCASSSGQGDSSYNEQFFGPGTRLTVL.

The V gene is TRBV30, the J gene TRBJ1-1; D is ambiguous. The CDR3 totals 14 residues. Germline V CDR1 and CDR2: GTSNPN, SVGIG (reference sequence). The V gene lost 0 bases and the J gene lost 0 bases, with 8 bases spanning the gap. DNA of the CDR3: TGTGCCTGGAGTGTACAGCTGCTGAACACTGAAGCTTTCTTT. This gives the protein CAWSVQLLNTEAFF.

This chain joins TRBV27 and TRBJ2-3, with 14 nucleotides matching TRBD2. This CDR3 is 15 amino acids long. CDR1 is MNHEY, CDR2 SMNVEV, per germline (reference sequence). The J segment lost 6 bases and the V segment lost 6 bases, leaving 5 bases of the junction unmatched. The CDR3 DNA sequence: TGTGCCAGCAGGACTAGCGGGAGGGCCCGGGATACGCAGTATTTT. As protein: CASRTSGRARDTQYF.

This clone has only a few counts. The V gene is TRBV7-8, the J gene TRBJ1-5; 7 bases align to TRBD1. This CDR3 has 16 residues. Losses at the gene ends were 8 bases for V and 4 bases for J; bases not matched to a gene: 14. Per the germline V gene, CDR1 is SGHVS and CDR2 is FQNEAQ. The CDR3 reads CASGKWTGLGNQPQHF. DNA of the CDR3: TGTGCCAGCGGCAAATGGACAGGCTTGGGGAATCAGCCCCAGCATTTT.

The chain recombines TRBV28 with TRBJ1-5; D gene ambiguous. The CDR3 contains 12 residues. Per the germline V gene, CDR1 is MDHEN and CDR2 is SYDVKM. The V and J ends lost 2 bases and 4 bases respectively, with 3 bases between them. In DNA form, the CDR3 reads TGTGCCAGCAGTTTACTTAATCAGCCCCAGCATTTT. Translating it yields CASSLLNQPQHF. Using reference TRBV28 and TRBJ1-5 for the parts outside the CDR3, the full variable domain is DVKVTQSSRYLVKRTGEKVFLECVQDMDHENMFWYRQDPGLGLRLIYFSYDVKMKEKGDIPEGYSVSREKKERFSLILESASTNQTSMYLCASSLLNQPQHFGDGTRLSIL.

This chain joins TRBV6-5 and TRBJ2-7; D is ambiguous. The CDR3 contains 12 residues. Germline-derived CDR1 and CDR2 are MNHEY and SVGAGI. V was shortened by 4 bases and J by 0 bases, with 4 bases between the two germline ends. The CDR3 here is CASSSYSYEQYF. The CDR3 DNA reads as TGTGCCAGCAGTTCCTACTCCTACGAGCAGTACTTC.

This clone was detected once. The chain joins TRBV6-5 to TRBJ1-5; D is undetermined. V was cut by 8 bases and J by 8 bases, with 16 bases left in between. The germline V gene has CDR1 MNHEY and CDR2 SVGAGI. The CDR3 totals 13 residues. CDR3 sequence reads: CASSGRVFEPQHF. The CDR3, as DNA: TGTGCCAGCTCGGGGAGGGTCTTTGAGCCCCAGCATTTT.

The chain is built from TRBV6-5 and TRBJ1-1; 10 positions match TRBD1. V shed 6 bases and J 4 bases; nucleotides not matched to a gene: 2. The CDR3 length is 13 residues. The germline V gene encodes CDR1 MNHEY and CDR2 SVGAGI. The CDR3 reads CASRRQGATEAFF. For the CDR3, the DNA is TGTGCCAGCAGGCGACAGGGGGCCACTGAAGCTTTCTTT.

The genes are TRBV10-2 and TRBJ1-2; 7 nucleotides align to TRBD1. This CDR3 spans 14 amino acids. CDR1 and CDR2 from the germline V gene are WSHSY and SAAADI. Trimming removed 7 bases from V and 0 bases from J; junction bases left unmatched: 5. This CDR3 is CASTGQLANYGYTF. The CDR3 coding sequence is TGCGCCAGCACGGGACAGTTAGCTAACTATGGCTACACCTTC.

This chain connects TRBV28 to TRBJ2-1, with TRBD2 as a possible D gene (5 bases). Germline V lookup: CDR1 MDHEN, CDR2 SYDVKM. Trimming pared 5 bases from V and 1 base from J, leaving 15 bases between. This CDR3 is built from 16 residues. CDR3 nucleotides: TGTGCCAGCAGTGCCCCCCCGCGGGTTTCCTACAATGAGCAGTTCTTC. This encodes CASSAPPRVSYNEQFF.

The chain has TRBV19 and TRBJ2-1, with 8 bases identical to TRBD2. The ends lost 4 bases at V and 0 bases at J; junction bases unmatched: 8. Germline V gene sequence: CDR1 LNHDA, CDR2 SQIVND (reference sequence). The CDR3 is 17 residues long. The CDR3 spells CASSTLAGHSSYNEQFF. The CDR3 DNA reads as TGTGCCAGTAGTACCCTAGCGGGTCACAGCTCCTACAATGAGCAGTTCTTC.

This rearrangement joins TRBV2 to TRBJ2-2; 8 nucleotides match TRBD2. V shed 2 bases and J 0 bases; nucleotides not matched to a gene: 8. The CDR3 is 18 residues long. Germline V gene sequence: CDR1 SNHLY, CDR2 FYNNEI. The DNA of the CDR3 is TGTGCCAGCAGTGAACCGGGAGGGCCCGATACGAACACCGGGGAGCTGTTTTTT. Translated: CASSEPGGPDTNTGELFF.

In DNA form, the CDR3 reads TGTGCCATCAGTCCCAGTCAGGGGTTAAACACCGGGGAGCTGTTTTTT. Encoded protein: CAISPSQGLNTGELFF. This sequence joins TRBV10-3 and TRBJ2-2; D is perhaps TRBD1 (6 bases). Germline values: CDR1 ENHRY, CDR2 SYGVKD. Trimming removed 5 bases from V and 2 bases from J, with 15 bases in between. The CDR3 is made up of 16 amino acids.